This TCR beta chain was recovered during a study of CD8+ T cells in alopecia areata. Described treatment: oral pan-JAK inhibitor, 5-10 mg twice daily. Germline lookup yields CDR1 MGHDK and CDR2 SYGVNS. The ends were cut back, 3 bases at V and 8 bases at J, with 10 bases in the middle. CDR3 size: 12 residues. Extracted from the samples, RNA was reverse transcribed into cDNA to serve as the sequencing template. The protocol was immunoSEQ multiplex PCR, while the TCRdb copy is restricted to in-frame clones and leaves out a portion. The sample consists of 170,000 or so clones, roughly three fifths of them appearing once.

This receptor was taken from a human donor with alopecia areata. This material consisted of CD8+ T cells sorted from blood, taken at week 24, from a patient treated with tofacitinib. This chain uses TRBV25-1 with TRBJ1-2, with unresolved D. The CDR3 nucleotides read TGTGCCAGCAGTGACGGAGGGAGCGGCTACACCTTC. Protein: CASSDGGSGYTF.